The source of this TCR beta chain is a study of T cell responses to AZD1222 COVID-19 vaccine. Points from the study as a whole: Among the donors, most were white British and more were female, and clonal diversity was possibly underestimated. Only a handful of AZD1222 recipients, roughly six in all, had baseline seropositivity. Reports indicate that nearly half of spike-specific TCRs are directed at unmutated variant regions.

Germline V lookup: CDR1 SGHAT, CDR2 FQNNGV. The germline V and J ends were trimmed by 0 bases and 4 bases, with 15 bases remaining between them. This CDR3 is 16 amino acids long. Produced via immunoSEQ multiplex PCR; TCRdb's table is partial and in-frame only. The data contain 40,000 to 55,000 clones, around 80% of them singletons. Turning to this clone: Its cognate antigen is unknown.

This specimen consisted of peripheral blood, obtained on day 0 of AZD1222 vaccination. V gene TRBV11-2 combines with J gene TRBJ2-5; the D gene is possibly TRBD1 (6 bases). This sequence originates from an adult in good health. The CDR3 here is CASSLDVGAQGETQYF. The CDR3 DNA reads as TGTGCCAGCAGCTTAGATGTCGGGGCACAGGGAGAGACCCAGTACTTC.